This TCR beta chain stems from a study of T cell responses to AZD1222 COVID-19 vaccine. Assay: immunoSEQ multiplex PCR; the TCRdb copy retains only in-frame clones and omits some. The repertoire includes 80,000 to 95,000 clones, around 89% of them detected once, and less than 7.5% sits in the top ten. From germline, CDR1 is SGHAT and CDR2 FQNNGV. Trimming stripped 5 bases from V and 5 bases from J, with 9 bases between. The CDR3 is made up of 12 amino acids. This clonotype was sampled from an adult in good health. J is TRBJ1-2 and V is TRBV11-2; TRBD1 might be the D (6 bases). The starting material was peripheral blood, obtained on day 0 of AZD1222 vaccination. CDR3 in amino acids: CASSLQGYGYTF. The CDR3 DNA reads as TGTGCCAGCAGCCTGCAGGGGTATGGCTACACCTTC. The full variable domain, its missing parts supplied by reference TRBV11-2 and TRBJ1-2, is EAGVAQSPRYKIIEKRQSVAFWCNPISGHATLYWYQQILGQGPKLLIQFQNNGVVDDSQLPKDRFSAERLKGVDSTLKIQPAKLEDSAVYLCASSLQGYGYTFGSGTRLTVV.